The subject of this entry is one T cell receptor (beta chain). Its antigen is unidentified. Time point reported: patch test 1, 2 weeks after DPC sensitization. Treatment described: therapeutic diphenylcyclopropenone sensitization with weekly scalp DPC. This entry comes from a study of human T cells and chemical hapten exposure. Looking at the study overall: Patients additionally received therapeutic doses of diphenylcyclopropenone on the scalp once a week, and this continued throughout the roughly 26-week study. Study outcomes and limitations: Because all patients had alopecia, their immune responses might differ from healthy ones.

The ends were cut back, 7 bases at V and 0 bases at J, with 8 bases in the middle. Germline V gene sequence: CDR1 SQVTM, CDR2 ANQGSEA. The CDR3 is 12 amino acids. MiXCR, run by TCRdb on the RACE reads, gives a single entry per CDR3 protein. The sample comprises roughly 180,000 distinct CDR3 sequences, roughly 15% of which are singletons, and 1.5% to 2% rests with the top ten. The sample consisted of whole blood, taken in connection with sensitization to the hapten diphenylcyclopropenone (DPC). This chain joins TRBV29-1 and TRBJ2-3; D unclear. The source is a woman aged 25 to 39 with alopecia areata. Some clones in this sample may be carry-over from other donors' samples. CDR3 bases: TGCAGCGGTGTAGACAGCACAGATACGCAGTATTTT. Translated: CSGVDSTDTQYF.